Detailed here is one T cell receptor beta chain. Its antigen is not identified. Primers for the PCR totalled 60 Vbeta and 13 Jbeta. TCRdb's table, derived via immunoSEQ multiplex PCR, lists solely in-frame clones and lacks some. The profile covers some 160,000 clones, with less than 85% appearing a single time and around 5.7% taken by the ten largest. This CDR3 has 15 amino acids. Germline V gene sequence: CDR1 MNHEY, CDR2 SMNVEV (reference sequence). Trimming took 3 bases from V and 0 from J; bases not matched to a gene: 3. The data belong to a study of cytomegalovirus exposure and HLA in healthy donors. Study findings and constraints: A later analysis appeared to link common viral pathogens to several of the most significant clusters.

The sequenced material came from PBMCs. This sequence originates from a man between 35 and 55 years old in good health and CMV-seronegative. The chain is built from TRBV27 and TRBJ2-7, with 9 bases fitting TRBD2. CDR3 bases: TGTGCCAGCAGTTTGTATAGCGGGGGCTCCTACGAGCAGTACTTC. Amino acid sequence: CASSLYSGGSYEQYF.